The 22 T cell receptor beta chains below all came from one sample that was sequenced in a study of post-analysis software for immune sequencing data. The authors incorporated unique molecular identifiers into the TCR beta cDNA libraries. TCRdb ran MiXCR on the PCR reads and lists one entry per CDR3 protein. The data contain approximately 660,000 distinct CDR3 sequences, around 60% of them singletons. The antigens these receptors bind are not known. Study results and caveats: Among a few TRBV segments more frequent in patients than controls were TRBV5-6, TRBV5-1 and TRBV20-1.

The material sequenced was blood. All receptors come from a girl aged 2 to 10 with multiple sclerosis.

The chain carries TRBV6-6 and TRBJ1-2; the D gene is possibly TRBD1 (6 bases). Looked up from germline, CDR1 is MNHNY and CDR2 is SVGAGI (reference sequence). The CDR3 totals 16 residues. Trimming removed 0 bases from V and 7 bases from J, with 18 bases in between. The CDR3 DNA reads as TGTGCCAGCAGTTACTCAATGGCAGGGGAAAAGGGTGGCTACACCTTC. It specifies CASSYSMAGEKGGYTF.

The chain is built from TRBV29-1 and TRBJ2-5, with D possibly being TRBD1 (6 bases). The CDR3 spans 13 residues. V was trimmed by 6 bases and J by 2 bases, leaving 13 bases between them. CDR1 is SQVTM, CDR2 ANQGSEA, per germline. Written as DNA, the CDR3 is TGCAGCGTGTCGACAGGTACACAAGAGACCCAGTACTTC. Protein: CSVSTGTQETQYF.

The chain couples TRBV10-3 to TRBJ1-6, with D perhaps TRBD1 (6 bases). CDR1 and CDR2 (germline): ENHRY, SYGVKD. Trimming took 3 bases from V and 7 from J, leaving 10 bases between them. CDR3 size: 14 residues. Written as DNA, the CDR3 is TGTGCCATCAGTGATCGGACAGAGAATTCACCCCTCCACTTT. It yields the protein CAISDRTENSPLHF.

The chain carries TRBV5-1 and TRBJ1-2; tentatively, D is TRBD1 (6 bases). The CDR3 totals 15 residues. Trimming removed 5 bases at V and 4 bases at J, with 18 bases between. Per the germline V gene, CDR1 is SGHRS and CDR2 is YFSETQ. For the CDR3, the DNA is TGCGCCAGCAGTAACAGACAGGAGAGGCCCTATGGCTACACCTTC. Protein: CASSNRQERPYGYTF.

The V gene is TRBV4-1, the J gene TRBJ1-2; the match to TRBD1 covers 7 bases. This CDR3 contains 17 residues. CDR1 and CDR2 (germline): MGHRA, YSYEKL. V dropped 0 bases and J dropped 0; count of bases not matched to a gene: 7. Here the CDR3 DNA reads TGCGCCAGCAGCCAAGAAAGCGGGGACAGACCTAACTATGGCTACACCTTC. Translating it yields CASSQESGDRPNYGYTF.

This clonotype was counted at least ten times. V usage is TRBV29-1 and J usage is TRBJ2-5; 8 bases map to TRBD1. Trimming took 5 bases from V and 4 from J; bases not matched to a gene: 6. The CDR3 has 13 amino acids. Germline assignment: CDR1 SQVTM and CDR2 ANQGSEA. The CDR3, as DNA: TGCAGCGTTAACGAGGGGACAGGAGAGACCCAGTACTTC. Translated: CSVNEGTGETQYF.

This sequence joins TRBV4-1 and TRBJ2-1, with TRBD2 identical over 9 bases. CDR1 is MGHRA and CDR2 is YSYEKL in the germline V gene. The CDR3 is made up of 16 amino acids. Trimming at V came to 3 bases and at J to 4 bases, leaving 7 bases not matched to a gene. The CDR3 spells CASSHTGSGGYNEQFF. In DNA form, the CDR3 reads TGCGCCAGCAGCCATACGGGGAGCGGGGGGTACAATGAGCAGTTCTTC.

The J gene is TRBJ2-1, the V gene TRBV12-3 or TRBV12-4; D not certain. V lost 5 bases to trimming and J lost 8 bases, with 10 bases between them. This CDR3 contains 12 residues. For the CDR3, the DNA is TGTGCCAGCAGTCCCGAGTCGGATGAGCAGTTCTTC. Translation gives CASSPESDEQFF.

This rearrangement joins TRBV7-9 to TRBJ1-2; 7 nucleotides match TRBD1. The V segment lost 1 base and the J segment 6 bases; nucleotides outside the gene matches: 5. This CDR3 is built from 14 residues. Germline CDR1 and CDR2: SEHNR and FQNEAQ (reference sequence). CDR3 sequence: CASSLGGGRDGYTF. The CDR3 coding sequence is TGTGCCAGCAGCTTAGGAGGGGGCCGAGATGGCTACACCTTC.

The chain links TRBV7-3 to TRBJ2-7, with 7 bases that match TRBD1. Germline values: CDR1 SGHTA, CDR2 FQGTGA. The J segment lost 3 bases and the V segment lost 2 bases, leaving 13 bases of the junction unmatched. The CDR3 length is 17 residues. CDR3: CASSLRLWEGGFYEQYF. The DNA for the CDR3 is TGTGCCAGCAGCTTACGCTTATGGGAAGGGGGCTTCTACGAGCAGTACTTC.

This clonotype was detected only a few times. The chain recombines TRBV29-1 with TRBJ2-1, with 13 bases fitting TRBD2. The V gene's germline CDR1 is SQVTM and CDR2 ANQGSEA. The V and J ends lost 7 bases and 6 bases, in that order; junction bases with no gene match: 9. This CDR3 is 15 amino acids long. CDR3 protein: CSARTSGSLGNEQFF. DNA for the CDR3: TGCAGCGCCCGGACTAGCGGGAGTTTAGGCAATGAGCAGTTCTTC.

This clonotype was seen a handful of times. This chain links TRBV12-3 or TRBV12-4 with TRBJ2-7, with TRBD1 identical over 8 bases. The V and J ends lost 5 bases and 6 bases, in that order; junction bases with no gene match: 6. The CDR3 spans 13 residues. The chain's CDR3 is CASSARQGTEQYF. CDR3 coding DNA: TGTGCCAGCAGTGCGCGACAGGGGACCGAGCAGTACTTC.

The chain combines TRBV7-9 with TRBJ2-1; 7 nucleotides agree with TRBD2. This CDR3 region has 15 residues. The V segment lost 1 base and the J segment 5 bases; nucleotides outside the gene matches: 5. The germline V gene encodes CDR1 SEHNR and CDR2 FQNEAQ (reference sequence). The CDR3, as DNA: TGTGCCAGCAGCTTAGTAGCTAGCGGACACAATGAGCAGTTCTTC. The encoded protein is CASSLVASGHNEQFF.

This chain joins TRBV7-9 and TRBJ2-5; weak D call: TRBD2 (5 bases). The CDR3 loop spans 15 amino acids. Germline values: CDR1 SEHNR, CDR2 FQNEAQ (reference sequence). Trimming left V 5 bases short and J 5 bases short, with 18 bases between. The CDR3 loop reads CASSPPSRRGETQYF. Here the CDR3 DNA reads TGTGCCAGCAGCCCCCCCTCGCGGAGAGGGGAGACCCAGTACTTC.

The J gene is TRBJ2-7, the V gene TRBV7-9, with 8 positions matching TRBD1. The germline V gene has CDR1 SEHNR and CDR2 FQNEAQ (reference sequence). The trim removed 4 bases at V and 6 bases at J, leaving 11 bases unmatched. The CDR3 has 15 amino acids. The CDR3 loop reads CASSSPDRARGEQYF. Written as DNA, the CDR3 is TGTGCCAGCAGCTCGCCGGACAGGGCCCGAGGCGAGCAGTACTTC.

The gene calls are TRBV7-9 and TRBJ2-5; a possible D gene is TRBD2 (6 bases). The length of the CDR3 is 13 residues. V lost 5 bases, J lost 6 bases, and 13 bases lay in between. Germline lookup yields CDR1 SEHNR and CDR2 FQNEAQ (reference sequence). The CDR3 DNA reads as TGTGCCAGCAGCCCCACGGGGGAACAGACCCAGTACTTC. Amino acid sequence: CASSPTGEQTQYF. The variable domain in full, completed from reference TRBV7-9 and TRBJ2-5, reads DTGVSQNPRHKITKRGQNVTFRCDPISEHNRLYWYRQTLGQGPEFLTYFQNEAQLEKSRLLSDRFSAERPKGSFSTLEIQRTEQGDSAMYLCASSPTGEQTQYFGPGTRLLVL.

This clonotype appeared a single time. The genes are TRBV11-2 and TRBJ2-1; D gene unclear. The CDR3 length is 11 residues. The V gene lost 11 bases and the J gene lost 7 bases, with 12 bases spanning the gap. Looked up from germline, CDR1 is SGHAT and CDR2 is FQNNGV. This chain's CDR3 is CAGGPSNEQFF. In DNA form, the CDR3 reads TGTGCCGGTGGGCCATCTAATGAGCAGTTCTTC. The full variable domain, its missing parts supplied by reference TRBV11-2 and TRBJ2-1, is EAGVAQSPRYKIIEKRQSVAFWCNPISGHATLYWYQQILGQGPKLLIQFQNNGVVDDSQLPKDRFSAERLKGVDSTLKIQPAKLEDSAVYLCAGGPSNEQFFGPGTRLTVL.

The gene calls are TRBV12-3 or TRBV12-4 and TRBJ2-5, with 9 bases fitting TRBD1. The CDR3 is 15 amino acids. V shed 3 bases and J 2 bases; nucleotides not matched to a gene: 4. The CDR3 loop is CASSLGTGRQETQYF. CDR3 in DNA: TGTGCCAGCAGTTTGGGGACAGGGAGGCAAGAGACCCAGTACTTC.

The V call is TRBV14, the J call TRBJ2-7; D is possibly TRBD2 (6 bases). In germline, CDR1 is SGHDN, CDR2 FVKESK. The CDR3 has 15 amino acids. V dropped 4 bases and J dropped 0 bases, with 13 bases sitting between them. CDR3 nucleotides: TGTGCCAGCAGCCGATCTGCGGGATCCTCCTACGAGCAGTACTTC. Encoded protein: CASSRSAGSSYEQYF. Full variable domain (rest looked up from reference TRBV14 and TRBJ2-7): EAGVTQFPSHSVIEKGQTVTLRCDPISGHDNLYWYRRVMGKEIKFLLHFVKESKQDESGMPNNRFLAERTGGTYSTLKVQPAELEDSGVYFCASSRSAGSSYEQYFGPGTRLTVT.

This clonotype appeared a single time. This chain joins TRBV6-4 and TRBJ2-1, with TRBD2 identical over 11 bases. CDR3 length: 17 amino acids. J gave up 0 bases and V 4 bases, and 5 bases lay outside the gene matches. Per the germline V gene, CDR1 is MRHNA and CDR2 is SNTAGT. DNA for the CDR3: TGTGCCAGCAGTGCCGGGACTAGCGGCCTCTCCTACAATGAGCAGTTCTTC. Translated, it gives CASSAGTSGLSYNEQFF.

The chain recombines TRBV20-1 with TRBJ2-1; TRBD2 matches at 8 bases. V gave up 1 base and J gave up 2 bases; unmatched junction bases: 7. Germline loops: CDR1 DFQATT, CDR2 SNEGSKA (reference sequence). The CDR3 loop spans 16 amino acids. The CDR3 region is CSARGRAGVTYNEQFF. The CDR3 nucleotides read TGCAGTGCTAGAGGTCGAGCGGGAGTAACCTACAATGAGCAGTTCTTC.

The chain has TRBV5-1 and TRBJ2-7, with TRBD1 as a possible D gene (5 bases). CDR1 and CDR2 from the germline V gene are SGHRS and YFSETQ. This CDR3 spans 12 amino acids. With 5 bases removed from V and 1 base from J, the gap between germline ends came to 7 bases. The CDR3: CASRDTSYEQYF. CDR3 in DNA: TGCGCCAGCAGGGACACTTCCTACGAGCAGTACTTC.